Presented here are 26 T cell receptor beta chains from one specimen sequenced in a study of molecular identifiers for immune sequencing clone quantification (dated by TCRdb to the late 2010s). Receptors were amplified or captured by PCR. The sequencing machine was an Illumina HiSeq 4000. Using fastp at Q25 and MiXCR, TCRdb reprocessed the public reads and kept productive beta chains. Identical CDR3 protein sequences are pooled into one entry, listed with their most common genes and DNA. Counted in this sample were about 510,000 distinct CDR3 sequences; 20% to 25% of them appeared once. The ten biggest clones cover 0.7% to 1% of the sample. The sample consisted of naive CD8+ T cells from blood, with Jurkat cell RNA spiked in. The label giving this sample's cell subset or site can be read as: FACS-sorted CD8+CD4-CCR7+CD45RA+ naive T cells. The origin of the receptors is a human donor in good health. Some libraries in this study had Jurkat cell RNA spiked in.

This clonotype showed up just a few times. The chain carries TRBV5-6 and TRBJ1-6; 7 bases map to TRBD1. V was pared by 1 base and J by 9 bases, with 4 bases of the junction left unmatched. The CDR3 is made up of 14 amino acids. Looked up from germline, CDR1 is SGHDT and CDR2 is YYEEEE. The CDR3 protein is CASSLRQGGSPLHF. In DNA form, the CDR3 reads TGTGCCAGCAGCTTGCGACAGGGAGGTTCACCCCTCCACTTT.

This clonotype was detected ten times or more. The gene calls are TRBV11-2 and TRBJ2-1; TRBD2 is a possible D gene (7 bases). Germline V gene sequence: CDR1 SGHAT, CDR2 FQNNGV. This CDR3 region has 15 residues. V lost 1 base and J 8 bases, leaving 15 bases between the germline ends. In DNA form, the CDR3 reads TGTGCCAGCAGCTTAGGTGGGGGGGGCCTGGATGAGCAGTTCTTC. It encodes CASSLGGGGLDEQFF.

The chain links TRBV6-2 or TRBV6-3 to TRBJ1-2; no definite D call. Trimming left V 4 bases short and J 2 bases short, with 11 bases between. In germline, CDR1 is MNHEY, CDR2 SVGEGT. The CDR3 contains 14 residues. The CDR3: CASSFYPGNYGYTF. The CDR3 bases are TGTGCCAGCAGTTTTTACCCCGGCAACTATGGCTACACCTTC.

This clonotype was seen ten or more times. The rearrangement uses TRBV12-3 or TRBV12-4 and TRBJ2-3; 11 bases are shared with TRBD2. V lost 2 bases, J lost 6 bases, and 10 bases stayed unmatched. The CDR3 spans 17 residues. The DNA of the CDR3 is TGTGCCAGCAGTTTATCGGGATTAGCGGGGGGGCTTGATACGCAGTATTTT. Its protein is CASSLSGLAGGLDTQYF.

As concerns this clonotype: It may be a read error: a sequence one base away is much more abundant. The rearrangement links TRBV2 to TRBJ2-2; D assignment may be TRBD1 or TRBD2 (6 bases each). The V and J ends lost 5 bases and 3 bases respectively, with 7 bases between them. Germline values: CDR1 SNHLY, CDR2 FYNNEI. There are 13 residues in the CDR3. The CDR3 DNA is TGTGCCAGCAGTAGGGGGGACACCGGGGAGCTGTTTTTT. The encoded protein is CASSRGDTGELFF.

With respect to this clonotype: A single base separates this from a much larger clone, so it may be a read error. The chain links TRBV5-5 to TRBJ2-4; D is unresolved. The CDR3 has 15 residues. With 0 bases removed from V and 5 bases from J, the gap between germline ends came to 12 bases. The germline gives CDR1 SGHKS, CDR2 YYEKEE (reference sequence). The CDR3 region is CASSLVGSQENIQYF. Here the CDR3 DNA reads TGTGCCAGCAGCTTGGTAGGTAGCCAAGAAAACATTCAGTACTTC.

This clonotype was seen repeatedly, ten times or more. The chain combines TRBV30 with TRBJ2-4; no reliable D call. Germline CDR1 reads GTSNPN; CDR2 reads SVGIG (reference sequence). The V end was cut by 2 bases, the J end by 0 bases, with 8 bases between. This CDR3 has 14 amino acids. CDR3 loop: CAWSPDLAKNIQYF. As DNA, the CDR3 is TGTGCCTGGAGTCCAGACCTAGCCAAAAACATTCAGTACTTC.

The chain joins TRBV6-1 to TRBJ1-4; maybe TRBD1 (6 bases). The CDR3 consists of 15 residues. From germline, CDR1 is MNHNS and CDR2 SASEGT. Trimming cost V 3 bases and J 8 bases, with 16 bases left between them. The DNA for the CDR3 is TGTGCCAGCAGTGAGCATACAGGGATTTTAGAAAAACTGTTTTTT. It specifies CASSEHTGILEKLFF.

Ten or more counts support this clonotype. The chain carries TRBV21-1 and TRBJ2-5. TRBV21-1 corresponds to a pseudogene. The CDR3 has 15 amino acids. CDR3 residues: CASSKALKSQETQYF. DNA for the CDR3: TGTGCCAGCAGCAAAGCGCTTAAGTCACAAGAGACCCAGTACTTC.

This clonotype was detected ten times or more. The chain uses TRBV4-1 and TRBJ1-1, with D uncertain. Trimming took 3 bases from V and 3 from J, leaving 8 bases between them. The CDR3 extends over 13 amino acids. Germline V gene sequence: CDR1 MGHRA, CDR2 YSYEKL. CDR3 bases: TGCGCCAGCAGCCAGGCCAAGGACACTGAAGCTTTCTTT. Its translation: CASSQAKDTEAFF.

Of note for this clonotype: A single base separates this from a much larger clone, so it may be a read error. This chain connects TRBV20-1 to TRBJ2-2; 9 bases align to TRBD1. Germline V gene sequence: CDR1 DFQATT, CDR2 SNEGSKA (reference sequence). Germline trimming cut 7 bases from V and 5 bases from J; bases unmatched to any gene: 14. The CDR3 loop spans 16 amino acids. The DNA for the CDR3 is TGCAGTGATCGGGTGGGGGGACAGGGATATACCGGGGAGCTGTTTTTT. This gives the protein CSDRVGGQGYTGELFF.

This clonotype showed up just a few times. The chain links TRBV11-2 to TRBJ2-5, with 14 bases aligning to TRBD2. Germline trimming cut 2 bases from V and 4 bases from J; bases unmatched to any gene: 9. Germline V gene sequence: CDR1 SGHAT, CDR2 FQNNGV. The CDR3 is 18 amino acids. In DNA form, the CDR3 reads TGTGCCAGCAGCTTACTCGGGACTAGCGGGGGCTATATAGAGACCCAGTACTTC. Protein: CASSLLGTSGGYIETQYF.

The chain combines TRBV6-4 with TRBJ1-4, with D possibly TRBD1 on 5 matching bases. Trimming shortened V by 5 bases and J by 4 bases, and 14 bases separated the two germline ends. CDR3 length: 15 amino acids. From germline, CDR1 is MRHNA and CDR2 SNTAGT. In DNA form, the CDR3 reads TGTGCCAGCAGTCCTACCGGGACCGGTAATGAAAAACTGTTTTTT. This encodes CASSPTGTGNEKLFF.

Concerning this clonotype itself: This sequence may be a read error, since a much larger clone differs from it by one base. V usage is TRBV7-9 and J usage is TRBJ1-4, with TRBD1 matching over 7 bases. V lost 4 bases to trimming and J lost 5 bases; unmatched junction nucleotides: 10. CDR3 length: 16 residues. Germline lookup yields CDR1 SEHNR and CDR2 FQNEAQ (reference sequence). The CDR3 is CASSSPAGTANEKLFF. The CDR3 DNA is TGTGCCAGCAGCTCCCCCGCCGGGACAGCGAATGAAAAACTGTTTTTT. The entire variable domain, with the rest obtained from reference TRBV7-9 and TRBJ1-4, is as follows: DTGVSQNPRHKITKRGQNVTFRCDPISEHNRLYWYRQTLGQGPEFLTYFQNEAQLEKSRLLSDRFSAERPKGSFSTLEIQRTEQGDSAMYLCASSSPAGTANEKLFFGSGTQLSVL.

J is TRBJ2-2 and V is TRBV7-9, with 9 bases matching TRBD2. This CDR3 is 18 amino acids long. V lost 6 bases to trimming and J lost 4 bases; unmatched junction nucleotides: 15. Germline assignment: CDR1 SEHNR and CDR2 FQNEAQ (reference sequence). Written as DNA, the CDR3 is TGTGCCAGCAGATGGGGACTAGCATTTAACGGGGGCACCGGGGAGCTGTTTTTT. This translates into CASRWGLAFNGGTGELFF.

The chain recombines TRBV12-3 or TRBV12-4 with TRBJ1-3; 8 bases line up with TRBD1. V lost 4 bases to trimming and J lost 1 base; unmatched junction nucleotides: 15. The CDR3 length is 19 residues. Written as DNA, the CDR3 is TGTGCCAGCAGTTCCCCCATCGCCCGGACAGGGTATTCTGGAAACACCATATATTTT. Translation: CASSSPIARTGYSGNTIYF.

Points on this clonotype: A much larger clone is a single base away; this may be a read error. The CDR3 ends on some other residue instead of the conserved phenylalanine or tryptophan, so this is likely a read error. The chain combines TRBV29-1 with TRBJ1-2; D call uncertain. Germline V CDR1 and CDR2: SQVTM, ANQGSEA. V was clipped by 2 bases and J by 4 bases, with 11 bases between them. The CDR3 is 13 residues long. CDR3 region: CSVEHFSGYGYTL. The CDR3 DNA follows: TGCAGCGTTGAACACTTCTCAGGCTATGGCTACACCCTC.

A note on this clonotype: A much larger clone is a single base away; this may be a read error. The final CDR3 position lacks the conserved phenylalanine or tryptophan, pointing to a likely read error. The V call is TRBV5-3, the J call TRBJ2-7; a weak D match, TRBD2 (5 bases). Being an ORF, TRBV5-3 has a function that is uncertain. The CDR3 length is 12 residues. As DNA, the CDR3 is TGTGCCAGCAGCTTGAGCGGTGCCGAGCAGTACCTC. Amino acids: CASSLSGAEQYL.

This clonotype came up a few times. The chain is built from TRBV11-2 and TRBJ2-7; TRBD1 agrees at 7 bases. From germline, CDR1 is SGHAT and CDR2 FQNNGV. Germline trimming cut 4 bases from V and 3 bases from J; bases unmatched to any gene: 6. The CDR3 length is 14 residues. CDR3 region: CASSWDSASYEQYF. CDR3 nucleotide sequence: TGTGCCAGCAGCTGGGACAGCGCGAGCTACGAGCAGTACTTC.

The chain employs TRBV6-6 and TRBJ2-2; D is undetermined. Trimming removed 5 bases at V and 0 bases at J, with 7 bases between. Germline loops: CDR1 MNHNY, CDR2 SVGAGI (reference sequence). CDR3 length: 14 residues. The CDR3 is CASSGRANTGELFF. The CDR3 nucleotides read TGTGCCAGCAGTGGACGGGCGAACACCGGGGAGCTGTTTTTT.

This clonotype occurred a few times. The chain recombines TRBV3-1 with TRBJ1-1; possible D gene TRBD1, 6 bases. With 4 bases removed from V and 1 base from J, the gap between germline ends came to 16 bases. Germline V lookup: CDR1 LGHDT, CDR2 YNNKEL (reference sequence). The length of the CDR3 is 16 residues. The CDR3 DNA sequence: TGTGCCAGCAGCCCTCTATTACAGGGTGCGAACACTGAAGCTTTCTTT. This codes for CASSPLLQGANTEAFF.

In its sample, this clonotype was seen once. At one of its ends the junction is not consistent with the germline gene, which may arise from a read error. This chain joins TRBV7-7 and TRBJ2-5, with 13 bases aligning to TRBD2. In germline, CDR1 is SSHAT, CDR2 FNYEAQ (reference sequence). There are 17 residues in the CDR3. The CDR3 loop is CASSLSALAGGAETQYF. DNA for the CDR3: TGTGCTAGCAGCTTATCAGCACTAGCGGGAGGGGCAGAGACCCAGTACTTC. Full variable domain (rest looked up from reference TRBV7-7 and TRBJ2-5): GAGVSQSPRYKVTKRGQDVTLRCDPISSHATLYWYQQALGQGPEFLTYFNYEAQPDKSGLPSDRFSAERPEGSISTLTIQRTEQRDSAMYRCASSLSALAGGAETQYFGPGTRLLVL.

This clonotype appeared many times. This chain links TRBV20-1 with TRBJ2-7, with a weak D call TRBD1 (6 bases). Deletions cut 6 bases from V and 0 bases from J, with 12 bases between. The germline V gene encodes CDR1 DFQATT and CDR2 SNEGSKA (reference sequence). This CDR3 comprises 13 residues. In DNA, the CDR3 is TGCAGTGCAGAGGGACATAGCTCCTACGAGCAGTACTTC. This translates into CSAEGHSSYEQYF.

This clonotype was seen only a few times. The V gene is TRBV6-5, the J gene TRBJ1-5, with D uncertain. Germline values: CDR1 MNHEY, CDR2 SVGAGI. The length of the CDR3 is 14 residues. Deletions cut 0 bases from V and 5 bases from J, with 8 bases between. This CDR3 is CASSYSGPYQPQHF. The DNA of the CDR3 is TGTGCCAGCAGTTACTCGGGTCCTTATCAGCCCCAGCATTTT.

Turning to this clonotype: An end of the junction does not agree with germline; a read error may underlie this. The CDR3 nucleotides read TGCAGTGCTGGAGATCCGGAGGACATCCCCTACGAGCAGTACTTC. This encodes CSAGDPEDIPYEQYF. The chain uses TRBV20-1 and TRBJ2-7, with D perhaps being TRBD1 or TRBD2 (5 bases each). The CDR3 is 15 amino acids. Germline V CDR1 and CDR2: DFQATT, SNEGSKA (reference sequence).

J is TRBJ2-7 and V is TRBV6-5; 7 bases align to TRBD1. This CDR3 is built from 13 residues. Looked up from germline, CDR1 is MNHEY and CDR2 is SVGAGI. Trimming removed 4 bases from V and 5 bases from J; junction bases left unmatched: 5. DNA for the CDR3: TGTGCCAGCAGTTCAGGGGGTTACAACGAGCAGTACTTC. It is translated as CASSSGGYNEQYF.